This T cell receptor beta chain emerged from a study of T cell responses to AZD1222 COVID-19 vaccine. Findings and caveats of the study: Baseline antibody screening turned up just a handful of seropositive AZD1222 recipients. Spike-specific TCR breadth and depth were elevated following two AZD1222 doses. It should be noted that donors were predominantly white British and more often female, and clonal diversity was possibly underestimated.

Profiling relied on immunoSEQ multiplex PCR, and the TCRdb table lists in-frame clones only, not all of them. The repertoire includes about 150,000 clones, over 85% of them detected once, and roughly 1.7% sits in the top ten. Looked up from germline, CDR1 is SGHRS and CDR2 is YFSETQ. The CDR3 loop spans 14 amino acids. V shed 4 bases and J shed 10 bases, with 18 bases lying between them. Second-dose schedules of about 4 or about 12 weeks were combined. For this clone: Antigen specificity is unknown.

Sequenced here: peripheral blood, sampled 28 days after the second AZD1222 dose. This TCR was recovered from an adult who received the AZD1222 COVID-19 vaccine. The rearrangement uses TRBV5-1 and TRBJ2-1; no definite D call. The CDR3 region is CASSPPVLEGEQFF. CDR3 sequence (DNA): TGCGCCAGCAGCCCGCCCGTTCTCGAAGGAGAGCAGTTCTTC.